What follows are 10 T cell receptor beta chains derived from one specimen sequenced in a study of shared clonotypes between healthy human individuals. TCRdb's copy holds only in-frame clones and misses some; the assay was immunoSEQ multiplex PCR. The table includes hundreds of thousands of clones, approximately 95% detected once. Naive-designated CD8 cells lacked CD45RO, were positively enriched for CCR7, and omitted terminally differentiated effector memory CD45RA+ cells. Source material: naive CD8+ T cells sorted from blood. The receptors were sampled from a woman aged 25 to 39 in good health.

This clone was detected only a few times. CDR3 amino acids: CASSKGKGRGTYEQYF. For the CDR3, the DNA is TGTGCCAGTAGTAAAGGGAAGGGACGGGGCACCTACGAGCAGTACTTC. The rearrangement uses TRBV19 and TRBJ2-7; the D call may be TRBD1 or TRBD2 (5 bases each). The CDR3 contains 16 residues. Trimming pared 4 bases from V and 2 bases from J, leaving 18 bases between. Germline assignment: CDR1 LNHDA and CDR2 SQIVND (reference sequence).

This rearrangement joins TRBV28 to TRBJ2-7; TRBD2 matches 11 bases. Germline CDR1 is MDHEN and CDR2 is SYDVKM. The CDR3 extends over 14 amino acids. The J segment lost 3 bases and the V segment lost 6 bases, leaving 4 bases of the junction unmatched. The CDR3 nucleotides are TGTGCCAGCAGCACTAGCGGGAGAAACTACGAGCAGTACTTC. Translating it yields CASSTSGRNYEQYF.

A note on this clone: A much larger clonotype is one base distant, so this may be a read error. The chain is built from TRBV5-6 and TRBJ2-5; D ambiguous. The better agreement between TRBJ2-7 and the DNA end casts doubt on the J call. Germline V CDR1 and CDR2: SGHDT, YYEEEE. This CDR3 is 11 amino acids long. CDR3 loop: CASSLMNEQYF. In nucleotides, the CDR3 is TGTGCCAGCAGCTTGATGAACGAGCAGTACTTC.

In its sample, this clone was seen once. The chain uses TRBV5-8 and TRBJ1-1, with unresolved D. The CDR3 loop spans 12 amino acids. Germline V gene lookup returns CDR1 SGHTS and CDR2 YDEGEE. Trimming stripped 1 base from V and 7 bases from J, with 8 bases between. The DNA of the CDR3 is TGTGCCAGCAGCTTGAGGGTGGATGAAGCTTTCTTT. Residues: CASSLRVDEAFF.

The V gene is TRBV28, the J gene TRBJ2-1, with TRBD1 matching over 8 bases. The CDR3 contains 15 residues. J gave up 4 bases and V 5 bases, and 7 bases lay outside the gene matches. Germline CDR1 MDHEN, CDR2 SYDVKM. Here the CDR3 DNA reads TGTGCCAGCAGTGACCGACAGGGGAATTACAATGAGCAGTTCTTC. Translated, it gives CASSDRQGNYNEQFF.

The CDR3 DNA sequence: TGTGCCAGCAGCCCCATGGGCACAGATACGCAGTATTTT. Translating it yields CASSPMGTDTQYF. This sequence joins TRBV7-9 and TRBJ2-3; D is undetermined. V was cut by 5 bases and J by 1 base, with 7 bases left in between. Germline CDR1 reads SEHNR; CDR2 reads FQNEAQ (reference sequence). CDR3 length: 13 amino acids.

The chain carries TRBV10-1 and TRBJ2-3; 8 bases match TRBD1. The CDR3 covers 15 residues. Looked up from germline, CDR1 is WNHNN and CDR2 is SYGVQD (reference sequence). V gave up 0 bases and J gave up 7 bases; unmatched junction bases: 6. The CDR3 region has the DNA TGCGCCAGCAGTGAGTCGAATTACAGGGGGTATACGCAGTATTTT. As protein: CASSESNYRGYTQYF.

V usage is TRBV9 and J usage is TRBJ2-1; D is perhaps TRBD2 (6 bases). This CDR3 has 14 residues. Trimming pared 2 bases from V and 5 bases from J, leaving 11 bases between. Germline V gives CDR1 SGDLS, CDR2 YYNGEE. In nucleotides, the CDR3 is TGTGCCAGCAGCGTTTGGGCTAGCGACAATGAGCAGTTCTTC. Translation gives CASSVWASDNEQFF. Full variable domain (outside the CDR3, taken from reference TRBV9 and TRBJ2-1): DSGVTQTPKHLITATGQRVTLRCSPRSGDLSVYWYQQSLDQGLQFLIQYYNGEERAKGNILERFSAQQFPDLHSELNLSSLELGDSALYFCASSVWASDNEQFFGPGTRLTVL.

The chain employs TRBV14 and TRBJ2-7, with D hard to call. Germline lookup yields CDR1 SGHDN and CDR2 FVKESK. The CDR3 totals 15 residues. Trimming took off 2 bases at V and 0 bases at J, with 11 bases between the two ends. The CDR3 loop is CASSQHSAPSYEQYF. Written as DNA, the CDR3 is TGTGCCAGCAGCCAACACTCGGCCCCCTCCTACGAGCAGTACTTC.

This clone was seen a single time. The CDR3 reads CASKAGGINEQFF. CDR3 DNA: TGTGCCAGTAAGGCGGGAGGGATCAATGAGCAGTTCTTC. The chain recombines TRBV19 with TRBJ2-1; TRBD2 aligns across 9 bases. The CDR3 is made up of 13 amino acids. CDR1 LNHDA and CDR2 SQIVND come from the germline V gene (reference sequence). V shed 7 bases, J shed 6 bases, and the junction held 4 bases outside the gene matches.